Detailed here is one TCR beta chain. It has no known antigen specificity. Within one base of it there is no much larger clone, and no base qualities were kept. The TCR beta CDR3 regions were amplified from RNA transcripts. The first round of RT-PCR for the TCR CDR3 was performed with the HTBI primer set and the Qiagen OneStep RT-PCR kit. Libraries were constructed in a second round of multiplex PCR, after which size selection and purification were performed. The libraries were sequenced on an Illumina HiSeq2000 using paired-end 100 bp reads. The study's processing was this. SOAPnuke was used to process the raw data, throwing out any read that contained adapters or uncalled bases, had a mean Phred below 15, or lacked an exact constant-primer or identifier match. High-quality paired reads were merged using COPE v1.2.5, and each unique nucleotide sequence was defined as a clonotype. MiTCR v1.1 was used to align clonotypes to the IMGT TRBV, TRBD and TRBJ reference segments. The analysis was restricted to V-J combinations with a frequency above 0.0001, which together covered 99% to 99.2% of the repertoires. The TCS score was defined as the ratio of F50 (clonal expansion) to E x V (chaos), calculated using BLOSUM62-based TCRdist between CDR3 peptides within each V-J. Welch's t-statistics and random forest reduced some 510 V-J features to about 12, which were used in a naive Bayes classifier (R e1071). The public sequencing data were trimmed at Q25 with fastp and processed into clonotypes with MiXCR by TCRdb, which kept only in-frame beta chains. Duplicate CDR3 protein sequences are folded into a single record with the most common DNA and genes. Here the V and J calls rest on TCRdb's processing, not on the authors' analysis. Here the sample has more than 500,000 distinct CDR3 sequences; roughly 15% occur a single time. 3% to 4.5% of the sample is in the top ten clones.

These data are taken from a study of T cells in Graves' hyperthyroidism and ophthalmopathy (dated by TCRdb to the late 2010s). Turning to the overall study: Peripheral blood samples were taken at the time of initial diagnosis, prior to any treatment. TCR Vbeta CDR3 sequencing of 135 peripheral blood samples (under 45 ophthalmopathy, 75 hyperthyroidism and 17 progressor patients) is reported in the paper. A discovery cohort of around 98 patients, 43 with Graves' ophthalmopathy and 57 with stable Graves' hyperthyroidism, was used to find distinguishing TCR V-J signatures. Whether ophthalmopathy could be predicted prospectively was tested in an independent validation cohort made up of under 20 hyperthyroidism patients plus 17 patients who later progressed to ophthalmopathy. The 75 to 100 discovery patients were divided at random into training and test sets in a 7:3 ratio. Once sampling was done, hyperthyroidism patients were given methimazole at a starting dose of 30 mg daily, whereas ophthalmopathy patients were given high-dose intravenous methylprednisolone. In addition, the study compared T-cell repertoires in thyroid tissue and in blood from roughly 6 Graves' hyperthyroidism patients.

What the authors observed across the whole study: In cross-validation, a model built on a 13 V-J signature told ophthalmopathy apart from stable hyperthyroidism with approximately 90% sensitivity and 81% to 82% specificity, and in testing the same model reached 80%/75%. Most expanded thyroid clonotypes (frequency above 0.001) were also detected in blood, a finding suggesting that blood repertoires may reflect thyroid immune responses. No statistical method was used to fix the sample size in advance, and group allocation was not hidden from the investigators. In validation, the model predicted progression to ophthalmopathy a median of roughly 6.2 months before onset, with approximately 68% sensitivity and 72.22% specificity.

Stable Graves' hyperthyroidism was defined as no progression to ophthalmopathy during 18 months of follow-up. Hyperthyroidism patients were aged 18 to 65 years and newly diagnosed, with disease duration of less than 2 months. Patients with uncontrolled infections, other autoimmune diseases, pregnancy or lactation were excluded. Diagnoses were based on clinical symptoms, serum thyroxine and TRAb, thyroid ultrasound and orbital computed tomography. PBMCs were isolated from about 10 ml of fresh peripheral blood by Ficoll-Paque density gradient centrifugation. Total RNA was extracted with Trizol reagent, and quality was checked on an Agilent 2100 Bioanalyzer. The cysteine opens and the phenylalanine closes a CDR3 of 14 amino acids. Just CDR3 DNA is preserved here, 42 bases in frame from base 1. V was cut back by 3 bases and J by 14 bases, leaving a gap of 22 bases between them. CDR1 and CDR2 (MDHEN, SYDVKM) derive from the germline V gene.

Sequencing was done on a sample of blood. In this chain, TRBV28 is recombined with TRBJ1-2; the best D guess is TRBD1, with 6 bases matching. The source of this sequence is a woman aged 25 to 45 with Graves' hyperthyroidism. The sequenced DNA is TGTGCCAGCAGTTTTCCACTTCGGGACATCACGGAAACCTTC. Its translation is CASSFPLRDITETF.